The T cell receptor (beta chain) described here comes from a study of post-analysis software for immune sequencing data (dated by TCRdb to between 2014 and 2017). Background for the entire study: Relapsing-remitting, secondary progressive and progressive-relapsing multiple sclerosis were recorded as disease courses, and subtype annotation was lacking for some patients. The multiple sclerosis patient repertoires were compared with about a dozen previously published healthy control repertoires from donors aged about 6 to 26 years. A subset of samples was prepared in parallel using single-end sample barcoding, then pooled and co-amplified after Illumina adapter ligation.

Library construction relied on PCR. The sample was run on an Illumina HiSeq 2500. To reduce PCR and sequencing biases, unique molecular identifiers were built into the TCR beta cDNA libraries. Roughly 500,000 cDNA molecules were obtained for every 1 to 10 million input T cells, so each molecule roughly corresponded to one T cell. The patient libraries were prepared and sequenced using the same protocol as the earlier healthy control dataset. Samples belonging to the same batch were prepared together, multiplexed and sequenced on a shared HiSeq lane. In the original analysis: MIGEC was used to process the raw barcoded reads, and molecular identifier groups with only a single read were discarded before consensus assembly and CDR3 extraction. Clonotype tables were post-analysed with VDJtools, and diversity was normalized by down-sampling all datasets to the smallest sample size. In repertoire overlap clustering, CDR3 amino acid sequences, but not nucleotide sequences, were matched to correct batch-related cross-sample contamination. Using fastp at Q25 and MiXCR, TCRdb reprocessed the public reads and kept productive beta chains. Here each entry gathers all rows of one CDR3 protein and keeps the most common genes and DNA. TCRdb's processing, not the study's, gives the V and J calls here. Counted in this sample were about 460,000 distinct CDR3 sequences; approximately 46% of them appeared once. The ten top clones hold roughly an eighth of the sample.

Overall results and qualifications from the work: Significantly higher frequencies in patients than in controls were found for about five TRBV segments, including TRBV5-6, TRBV5-1 and TRBV20-1. Significantly lower normalized Chao1 diversity was found in multiple sclerosis patients than in controls, suggesting substantial peripheral T-cell clonal expansion. Direct clustering with F measure revealed strong co-clustering of samples prepared in the same batch, which led to a batch-effect correction. The multiple sclerosis patient group was slightly younger than the control group.

TCR beta repertoires were profiled from peripheral blood of some 13 young patients with multiple sclerosis to demonstrate the VDJtools post-analysis software. The multiple sclerosis patients were children and adolescents between about 6 and 16 years of age. The CDR3 runs 14 amino acids, cysteine and phenylalanine included. Of all the DNA, just the CDR3 is kept, 42 bases in frame from base 1. V and J lose 10 bases and 2 bases, and a span of 15 bases separates them. Per the germline V gene, MDHEN is the CDR1 and SYDVKM is the CDR2. In regard to this clonotype: Its binding antigen is unknown. Base qualities were left out, and no much larger clone turns up one base away.

The specimen was blood. The sequence is built from TRBV28 and TRBJ1-5; the D gene is perhaps TRBD1, from 6 matching bases. The clonotype originates from a girl aged 5-17 years with multiple sclerosis. The bases are TGTGCCACACAGGGCGGCGGGGGCAATCAGCCCCAGCATTTT. This yields the protein CATQGGGGNQPQHF.